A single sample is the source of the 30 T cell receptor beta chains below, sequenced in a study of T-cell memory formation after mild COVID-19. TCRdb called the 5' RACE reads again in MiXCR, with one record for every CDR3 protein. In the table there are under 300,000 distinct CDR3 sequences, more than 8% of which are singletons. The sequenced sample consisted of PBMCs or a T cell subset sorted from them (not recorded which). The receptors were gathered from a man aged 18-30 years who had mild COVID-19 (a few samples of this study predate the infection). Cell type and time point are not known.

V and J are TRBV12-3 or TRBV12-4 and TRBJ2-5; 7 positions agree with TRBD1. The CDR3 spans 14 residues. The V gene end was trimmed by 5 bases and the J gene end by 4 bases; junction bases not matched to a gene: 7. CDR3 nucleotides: TGTGCCAGCAGTCTGGACAGGCGTGTAGAGACCCAGTACTTC. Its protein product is CASSLDRRVETQYF.

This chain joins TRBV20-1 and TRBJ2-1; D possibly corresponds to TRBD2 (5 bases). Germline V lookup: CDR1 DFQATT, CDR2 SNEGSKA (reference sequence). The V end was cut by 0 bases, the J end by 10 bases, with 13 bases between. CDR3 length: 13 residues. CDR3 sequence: CSARDRGEREQFF. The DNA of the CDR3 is TGCAGTGCTAGAGATCGGGGTGAGCGAGAGCAGTTCTTC.

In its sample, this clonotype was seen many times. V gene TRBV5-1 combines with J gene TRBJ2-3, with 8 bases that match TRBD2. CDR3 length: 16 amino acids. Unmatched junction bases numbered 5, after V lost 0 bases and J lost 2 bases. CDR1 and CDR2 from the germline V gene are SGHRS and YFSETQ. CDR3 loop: CASSLAGLANTDTQYF. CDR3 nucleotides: TGCGCCAGCAGCTTGGCCGGACTAGCTAACACAGATACGCAGTATTTT.

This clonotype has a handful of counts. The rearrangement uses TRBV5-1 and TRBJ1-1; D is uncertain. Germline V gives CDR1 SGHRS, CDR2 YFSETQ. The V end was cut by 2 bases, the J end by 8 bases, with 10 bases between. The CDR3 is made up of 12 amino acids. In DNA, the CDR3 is TGCGCCAGCAGCTTCTCTAATGCCGAAGCTTTCTTT. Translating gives CASSFSNAEAFF.

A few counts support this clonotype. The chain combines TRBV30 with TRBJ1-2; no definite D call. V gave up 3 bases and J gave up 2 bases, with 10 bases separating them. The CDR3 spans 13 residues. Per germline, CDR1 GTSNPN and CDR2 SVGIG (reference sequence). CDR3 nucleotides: TGTGCCTGGAGGACCGGGCGGAACTATGGCTACACCTTC. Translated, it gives CAWRTGRNYGYTF.

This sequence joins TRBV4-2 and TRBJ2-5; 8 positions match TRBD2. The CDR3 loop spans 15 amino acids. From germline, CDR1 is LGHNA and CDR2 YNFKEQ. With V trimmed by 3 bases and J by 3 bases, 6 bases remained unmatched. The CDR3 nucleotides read TGTGCCAGCAGCCACCCCTTGGGACTAGAAGAGACCCAGTACTTC. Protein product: CASSHPLGLEETQYF.

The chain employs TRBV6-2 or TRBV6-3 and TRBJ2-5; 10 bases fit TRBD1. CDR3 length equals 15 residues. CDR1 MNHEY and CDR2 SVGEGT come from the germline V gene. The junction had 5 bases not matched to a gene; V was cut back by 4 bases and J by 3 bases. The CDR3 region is CASSSDRGPKETQYF. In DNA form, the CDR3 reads TGTGCCAGCAGTTCCGACAGGGGGCCGAAAGAGACCCAGTACTTC.

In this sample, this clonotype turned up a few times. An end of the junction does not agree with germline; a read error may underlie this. The CDR3 DNA sequence: TGTGCCAGCAGCTTCCTAGTGATCGGGGGCCAAGATACCCAGTACTTC. This translates into CASSFLVIGGQDTQYF. The V and J genes are TRBV11-2 and TRBJ2-5; D may correspond to TRBD1 or TRBD2 (6 bases each). This CDR3 has 16 amino acids. Germline lookup yields CDR1 SGHAT and CDR2 FQNNGV.

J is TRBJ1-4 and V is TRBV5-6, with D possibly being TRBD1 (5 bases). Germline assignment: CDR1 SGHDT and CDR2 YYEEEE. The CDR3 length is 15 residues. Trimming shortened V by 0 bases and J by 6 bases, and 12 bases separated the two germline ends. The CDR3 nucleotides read TGTGCCAGCAGCTTGGAAGGGACCAGGGATGAAAAACTGTTTTTT. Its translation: CASSLEGTRDEKLFF.

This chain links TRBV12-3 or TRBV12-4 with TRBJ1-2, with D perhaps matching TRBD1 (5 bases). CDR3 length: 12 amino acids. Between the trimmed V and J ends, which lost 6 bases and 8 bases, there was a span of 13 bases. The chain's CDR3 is CASRRDAWGYTF. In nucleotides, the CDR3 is TGTGCCAGCAGGCGGGACGCCTGGGGCTACACCTTC.

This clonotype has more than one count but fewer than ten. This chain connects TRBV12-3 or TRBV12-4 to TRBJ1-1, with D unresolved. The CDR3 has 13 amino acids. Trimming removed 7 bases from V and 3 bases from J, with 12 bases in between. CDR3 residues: CASTDHTDTEAFF. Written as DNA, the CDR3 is TGTGCCAGCACCGATCATACCGACACTGAAGCTTTCTTT.

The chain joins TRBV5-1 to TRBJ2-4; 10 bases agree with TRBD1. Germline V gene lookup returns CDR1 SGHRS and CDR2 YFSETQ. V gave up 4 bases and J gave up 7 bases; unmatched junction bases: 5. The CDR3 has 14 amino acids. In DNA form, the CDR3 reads TGCGCCAGCAGCCAGGACAGGGGGTCGAACATTCAGTACTTC. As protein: CASSQDRGSNIQYF.

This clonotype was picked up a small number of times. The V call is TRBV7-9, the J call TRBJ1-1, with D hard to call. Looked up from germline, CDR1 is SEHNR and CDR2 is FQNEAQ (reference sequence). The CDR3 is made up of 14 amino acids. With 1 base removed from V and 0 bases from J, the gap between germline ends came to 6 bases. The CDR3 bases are TGTGCCAGCAGCTTAGATTTGGTGAACACTGAAGCTTTCTTT. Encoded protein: CASSLDLVNTEAFF.

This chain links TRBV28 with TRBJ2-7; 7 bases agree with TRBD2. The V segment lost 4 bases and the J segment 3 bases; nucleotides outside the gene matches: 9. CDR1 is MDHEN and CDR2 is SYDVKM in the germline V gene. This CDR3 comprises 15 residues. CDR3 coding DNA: TGTGCCAGCAGTTCAGGCCGCGGGGGAGTCTACGAGCAGTACGTC. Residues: CASSSGRGGVYEQYV.

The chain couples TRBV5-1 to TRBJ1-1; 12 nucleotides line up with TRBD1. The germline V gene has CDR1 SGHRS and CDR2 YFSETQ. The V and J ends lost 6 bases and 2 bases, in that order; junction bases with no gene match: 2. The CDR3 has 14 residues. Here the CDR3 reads CASTGQGANTEAFF. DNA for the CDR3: TGCGCCAGCACGGGACAGGGGGCAAACACTGAAGCTTTCTTT.

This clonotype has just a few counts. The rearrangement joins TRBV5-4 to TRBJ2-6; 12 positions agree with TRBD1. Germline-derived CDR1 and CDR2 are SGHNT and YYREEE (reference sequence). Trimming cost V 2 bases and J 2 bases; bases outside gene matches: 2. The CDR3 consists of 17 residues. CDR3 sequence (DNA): TGTGCCAGCAGCTTAGGGACAGGGGGCGCTGGGGCCAACGTCCTGACTTTC. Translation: CASSLGTGGAGANVLTF.

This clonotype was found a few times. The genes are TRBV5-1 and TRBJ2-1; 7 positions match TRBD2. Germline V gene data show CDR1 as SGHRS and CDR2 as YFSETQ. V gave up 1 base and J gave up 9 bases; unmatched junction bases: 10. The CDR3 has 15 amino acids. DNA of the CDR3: TGCGCCAGCAGCTTGTTTGACCCGACTAGCACTGAGCAGTTCTTC. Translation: CASSLFDPTSTEQFF.

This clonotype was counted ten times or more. The CDR3 spells CSARLWGAHEQFF. CDR3 in DNA: TGCAGTGCTAGATTATGGGGGGCCCATGAGCAGTTCTTC. The chain uses TRBV20-1 and TRBJ2-1; D could derive from TRBD1 or TRBD2 (6 bases each). V was trimmed by 2 bases and J by 8 bases, leaving 13 bases between them. CDR1 is DFQATT and CDR2 is SNEGSKA in the germline V gene (reference sequence). The CDR3 covers 13 residues.

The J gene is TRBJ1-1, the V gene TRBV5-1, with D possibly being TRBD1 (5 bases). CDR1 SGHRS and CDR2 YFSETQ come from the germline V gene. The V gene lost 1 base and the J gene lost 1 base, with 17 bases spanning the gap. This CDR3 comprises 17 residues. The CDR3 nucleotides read TGCGCCAGCAGCTTGCGGGGGGAAGTGGGGACGAACACTGAAGCTTTCTTT. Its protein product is CASSLRGEVGTNTEAFF.

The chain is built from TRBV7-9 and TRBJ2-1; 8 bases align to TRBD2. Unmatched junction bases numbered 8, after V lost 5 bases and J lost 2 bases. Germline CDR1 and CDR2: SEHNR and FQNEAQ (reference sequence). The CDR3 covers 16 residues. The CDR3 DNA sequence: TGTGCCAGCAGCCCCATAGCGGGGAACACCTACAATGAGCAGTTCTTC. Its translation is CASSPIAGNTYNEQFF.

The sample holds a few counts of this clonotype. The CDR3 protein is CASSVHRGGPDTQYF. Written as DNA, the CDR3 is TGCGCCAGCAGCGTTCATAGGGGGGGGCCAGATACGCAGTATTTT. The chain links TRBV5-1 to TRBJ2-3; possibly TRBD2 for D (7 bases). Germline V lookup: CDR1 SGHRS, CDR2 YFSETQ. The V end lost 4 bases, the J end lost 4 bases, and 16 bases lay between the germline ends. The CDR3 contains 15 residues.

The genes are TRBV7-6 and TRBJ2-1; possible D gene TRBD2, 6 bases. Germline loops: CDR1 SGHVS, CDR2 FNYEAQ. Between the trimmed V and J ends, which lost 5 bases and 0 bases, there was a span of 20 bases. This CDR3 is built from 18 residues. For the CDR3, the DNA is TGTGCCAGCAGCCGCAATTCCGGGACTCCAAGCTCCTACAATGAGCAGTTCTTC. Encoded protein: CASSRNSGTPSSYNEQFF.

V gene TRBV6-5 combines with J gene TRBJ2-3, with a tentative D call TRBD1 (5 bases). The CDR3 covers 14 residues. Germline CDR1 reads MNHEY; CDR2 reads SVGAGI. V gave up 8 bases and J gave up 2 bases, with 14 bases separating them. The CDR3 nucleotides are TGTGCCAGCGGGCAACCAGGGAACACAGATACGCAGTATTTT. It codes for CASGQPGNTDTQYF.

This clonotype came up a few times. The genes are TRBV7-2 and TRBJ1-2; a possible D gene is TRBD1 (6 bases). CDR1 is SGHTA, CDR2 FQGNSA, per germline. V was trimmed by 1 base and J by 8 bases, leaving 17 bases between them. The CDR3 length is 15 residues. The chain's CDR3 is CASSLGTGTLWGYTF. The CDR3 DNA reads TGTGCCAGCAGCTTAGGGACCGGGACACTATGGGGCTACACCTTC.

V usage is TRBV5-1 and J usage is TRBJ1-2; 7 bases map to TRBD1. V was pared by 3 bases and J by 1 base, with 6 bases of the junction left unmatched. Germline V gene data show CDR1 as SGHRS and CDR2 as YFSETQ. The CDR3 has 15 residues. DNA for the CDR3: TGCGCCAGCAGCTCGTCGGCAGGGGGTAACTATGGCTACACCTTC. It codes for CASSSSAGGNYGYTF. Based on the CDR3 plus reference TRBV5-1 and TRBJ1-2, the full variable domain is KAGVTQTPRYLIKTRGQQVTLSCSPISGHRSVSWYQQTPGQGLQFLFEYFSETQRNKGNFPGRFSGRQFSNSRSEMNVSTLELGDSALYLCASSSSAGGNYGYTFGSGTRLTVV.

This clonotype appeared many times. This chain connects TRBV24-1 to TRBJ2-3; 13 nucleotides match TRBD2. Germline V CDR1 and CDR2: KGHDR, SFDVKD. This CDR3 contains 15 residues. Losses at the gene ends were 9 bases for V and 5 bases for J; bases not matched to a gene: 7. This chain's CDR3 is CATGGLAGVIDTQYF. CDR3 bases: TGTGCCACCGGCGGACTAGCGGGGGTGATAGATACGCAGTATTTT.

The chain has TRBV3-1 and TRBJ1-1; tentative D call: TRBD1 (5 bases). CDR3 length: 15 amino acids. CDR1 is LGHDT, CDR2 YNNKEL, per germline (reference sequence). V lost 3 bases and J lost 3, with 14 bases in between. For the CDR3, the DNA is TGTGCCAGCAGCCATACGGGGTGGGGGGACACTGAAGCTTTCTTT. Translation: CASSHTGWGDTEAFF.

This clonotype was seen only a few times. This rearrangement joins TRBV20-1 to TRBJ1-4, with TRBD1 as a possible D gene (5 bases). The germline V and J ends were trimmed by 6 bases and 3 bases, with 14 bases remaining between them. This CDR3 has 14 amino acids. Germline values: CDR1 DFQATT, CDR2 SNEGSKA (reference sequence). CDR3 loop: CSAQREGPNEKLFF. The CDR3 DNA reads TGCAGTGCACAAAGGGAGGGACCTAATGAAAAACTGTTTTTT.

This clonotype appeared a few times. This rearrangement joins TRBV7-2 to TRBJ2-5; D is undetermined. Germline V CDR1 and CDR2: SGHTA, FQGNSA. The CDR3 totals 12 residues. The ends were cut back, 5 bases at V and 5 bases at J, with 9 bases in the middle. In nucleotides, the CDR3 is TGTGCCAGCAGCCCAGTGGCGGAGACCCAGTACTTC. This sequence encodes CASSPVAETQYF.

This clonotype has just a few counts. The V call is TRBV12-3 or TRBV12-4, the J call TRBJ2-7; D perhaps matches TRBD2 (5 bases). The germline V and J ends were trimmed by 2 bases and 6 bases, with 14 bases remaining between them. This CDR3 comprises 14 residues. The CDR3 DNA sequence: TGTGCCAGCAGTTTAAACCGGCGGGCCGGCGAGCAGTACTTC. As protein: CASSLNRRAGEQYF.